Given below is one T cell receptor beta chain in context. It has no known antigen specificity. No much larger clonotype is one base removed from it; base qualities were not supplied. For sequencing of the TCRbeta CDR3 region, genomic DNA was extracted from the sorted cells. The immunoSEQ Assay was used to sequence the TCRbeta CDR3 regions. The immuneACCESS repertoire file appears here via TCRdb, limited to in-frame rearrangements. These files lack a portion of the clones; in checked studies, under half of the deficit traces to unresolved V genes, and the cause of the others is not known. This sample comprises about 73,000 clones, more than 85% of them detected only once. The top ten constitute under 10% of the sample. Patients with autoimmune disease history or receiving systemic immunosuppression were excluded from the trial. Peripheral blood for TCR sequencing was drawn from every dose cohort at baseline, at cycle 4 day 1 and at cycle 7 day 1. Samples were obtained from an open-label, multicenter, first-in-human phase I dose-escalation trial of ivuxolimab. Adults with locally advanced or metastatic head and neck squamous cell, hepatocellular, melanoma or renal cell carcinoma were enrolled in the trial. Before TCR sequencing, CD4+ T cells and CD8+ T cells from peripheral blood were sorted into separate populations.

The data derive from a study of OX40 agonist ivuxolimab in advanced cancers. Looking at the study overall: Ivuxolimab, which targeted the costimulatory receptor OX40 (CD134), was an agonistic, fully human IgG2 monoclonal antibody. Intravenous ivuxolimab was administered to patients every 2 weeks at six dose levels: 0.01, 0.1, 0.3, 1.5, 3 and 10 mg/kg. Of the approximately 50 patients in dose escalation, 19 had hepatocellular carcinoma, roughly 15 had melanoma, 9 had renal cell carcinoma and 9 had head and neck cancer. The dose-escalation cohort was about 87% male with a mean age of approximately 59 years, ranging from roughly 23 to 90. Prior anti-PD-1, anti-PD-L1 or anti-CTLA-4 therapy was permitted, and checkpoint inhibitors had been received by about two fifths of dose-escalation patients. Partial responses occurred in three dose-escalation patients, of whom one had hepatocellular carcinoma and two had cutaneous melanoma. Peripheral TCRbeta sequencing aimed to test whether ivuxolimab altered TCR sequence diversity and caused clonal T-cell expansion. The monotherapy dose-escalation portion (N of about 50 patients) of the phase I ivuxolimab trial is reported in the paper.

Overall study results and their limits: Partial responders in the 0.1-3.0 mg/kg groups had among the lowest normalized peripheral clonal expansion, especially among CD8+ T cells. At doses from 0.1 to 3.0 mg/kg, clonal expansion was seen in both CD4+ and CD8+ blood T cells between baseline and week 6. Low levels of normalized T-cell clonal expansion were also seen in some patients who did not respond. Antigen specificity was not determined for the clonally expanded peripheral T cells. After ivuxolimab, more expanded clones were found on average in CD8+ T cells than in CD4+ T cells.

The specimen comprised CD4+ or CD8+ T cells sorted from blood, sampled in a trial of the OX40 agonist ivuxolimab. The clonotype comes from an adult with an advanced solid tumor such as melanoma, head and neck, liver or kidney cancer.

This receptor carries the CDR3 CASSLGTGPKTQYF. The bases are TGTGCCAGCAGCTTGGGGACAGGACCCAAGACCCAGTACTTC. The V and J genes are TRBV5-6 and TRBJ2-5; 7 junctional bases match TRBD1. The cysteine opens and the phenylalanine closes a CDR3 of 14 amino acids. Only the CDR3 portion is preserved as DNA: 42 bases, with reading frame beginning at the first base. Here V drops 0 bases and J drops 6 bases, and the junction holds 5 bases not matched to any gene. Taken from the germline V gene, the CDR1 and CDR2 loops are SGHDT and YYEEEE.